The T cell receptor beta chain described here comes from a study of PD-L1 blockade in urothelial cancer. The protocol was immunoSEQ multiplex PCR, while the TCRdb copy is restricted to in-frame clones and leaves out a portion. The sample has 40,000 to 55,000 clones, approximately 90% seen once. Time point specified: peripheral blood 6 weeks after treatment start. The germline V gene has CDR1 MNHNS and CDR2 SASEGT. V was trimmed by 6 bases and J by 4 bases, leaving 15 bases between them. This CDR3 has 14 residues. The receptor was derived from a man in his 60s with urothelial cancer. The chain joins TRBV6-1 to TRBJ1-2; no clear D. The sample consisted of PBMCs, taken around atezolizumab (anti-PD-L1) treatment. Here the CDR3 reads CASSSGGSGYGYTF. The CDR3 DNA reads TGTGCCAGCAGCTCAGGTGGGTCTGGCTATGGCTACACCTTC.